This TCR beta chain comes out of a study of T cell repertoires in cytomegalovirus infection. Study-level background: Well-studied HLA-B-restricted epitopes and recently identified HLA-C-restricted epitopes of CMV were both used in the study. Based on public TCR beta signatures, there were indications of CMV infection and of a matching HLA type.

The study, taken as a whole, reports: In two of eight donors, the top clonotype was HLA-C-restricted CMV-specific.

The V end lost 5 bases, the J end lost 6 bases, and 10 bases lay between the germline ends. The CDR3 is 13 amino acids. The V gene's germline CDR1 is SGHTA and CDR2 FQGNSA. TCRdb itself ran the reads through MiXCR, one entry per CDR3 protein. The table has around 500,000 distinct CDR3 sequences, about two fifths seen once. This clonotype was found many times. Its matching antigen is unknown. The gene calls are TRBV7-2 and TRBJ2-2; D ambiguous. This clonotype originated in a human donor in good health (CMV status not recorded). Some clones in this sample may be carry-over from other donors' samples. Specimen: cultured PBMCs, collected from culture after CMV antigen stimulation. For the CDR3, the DNA is TGTGCCAGCAGCGAAAGGGCACCCGGGGAGCTGTTTTTT. Protein sequence: CASSERAPGELFF.